This T cell receptor beta chain emerged from a study of T cell repertoires in cytomegalovirus infection. The CDR3 totals 13 residues. Trimming left V 6 bases short and J 0 bases short, with 10 bases between. CDR1 and CDR2 from the germline V gene are SQVTM and ANQGSEA. TCRdb passed the reads through MiXCR, listing each CDR3 protein once. The sample has 140,000 to 150,000 distinct CDR3 sequences; more than 25% are singletons. Notes on this clonotype: The antigen is unknown.

The V gene is TRBV29-1, the J gene TRBJ2-3, with D possibly matching TRBD2 (5 bases). The sequenced sample was CD8+ T cells from cultured PBMCs, obtained from culture after CMV antigen stimulation. The sequence came from a human donor in good health (CMV status not recorded). Some clones in this sample may be carry-over from other donors' samples. The CDR3 DNA sequence: TGCAGCGTGAACATAGCGAGCACAGATACGCAGTATTTT. Residues: CSVNIASTDTQYF.